The next 5 T cell receptor beta chains were all read from a single sample in a study of blood T cells in healthy people across ages. Using a J-beta primer mix together with a sample-barcoded 5' primer, a second PCR was run for about 7 to 12 cycles. TCRdb re-derived calls from the 5' RACE reads in MiXCR, one entry per CDR3 protein. The repertoire has roughly 720,000 distinct CDR3 sequences, about 55% of them found once; the top ten carry about 38%. The sequenced material came from blood. The receptors come from a man aged 80 or over in good health.

The V and J genes are TRBV6-6 and TRBJ2-7; TRBD2 aligns across 8 bases. This CDR3 is built from 15 residues. Germline CDR1 MNHNY, CDR2 SVGAGI (reference sequence). J gave up 1 base and V 6 bases, and 8 bases lay outside the gene matches. This CDR3 is CASSPPGGGSYEQYF. The CDR3 DNA sequence: TGTGCCAGCAGCCCGCCGGGGGGGGGGTCCTACGAGCAGTACTTC.

This clonotype was detected a few times. The J gene is TRBJ2-1, the V gene TRBV6-5; 9 bases are shared with TRBD1. Germline CDR1 reads MNHEY; CDR2 reads SVGAGI. The CDR3 is 14 amino acids. The junction had 6 bases not matched to a gene; V was cut back by 6 bases and J by 6 bases. The CDR3 here is CASSYRQGGNEQFF. The DNA of the CDR3 is TGTGCCAGCAGCTATAGACAGGGGGGCAATGAGCAGTTCTTC.

This chain connects TRBV15 to TRBJ1-5, with D uncertain. With 3 bases removed from V and 2 bases from J, the gap between germline ends came to 14 bases. Germline-derived CDR1 and CDR2 are LNHNV and YYDKDF (reference sequence). CDR3 size: 16 residues. CDR3 sequence reads: CATSRSPGSGNQPQHF. The CDR3 coding sequence is TGTGCCACCAGCAGGTCACCGGGATCCGGCAATCAGCCCCAGCATTTT.

This clonotype was counted a few times. The rearrangement uses TRBV10-3 and TRBJ2-3; 11 bases line up with TRBD2. Unmatched junction bases numbered 4, after V lost 5 bases and J lost 3 bases. From germline, CDR1 is ENHRY and CDR2 SYGVKD. The CDR3 covers 15 residues. Here the CDR3 reads CAISFGTSGTDTQYF. The CDR3 DNA follows: TGTGCCATCAGTTTCGGGACTAGCGGAACAGATACGCAGTATTTT.

The V gene is TRBV7-3, the J gene TRBJ2-3, with D possibly TRBD2 on 5 matching bases. Trimming pared 5 bases from V and 5 bases from J, leaving 8 bases between. CDR1 and CDR2 (germline): SGHTA, FQGTGA. The length of the CDR3 is 12 residues. CDR3 sequence: CASSIGGDTQYF. The CDR3 DNA reads TGTGCCAGCAGCATAGGAGGAGATACGCAGTATTTT.